This entry lists 10 T cell receptor beta chains sequenced from one sample in a study of T cell responses to AZD1222 COVID-19 vaccine. Generated by immunoSEQ multiplex PCR, the TCRdb table keeps only in-frame clones and is missing some. The sample lists 150,000 to 200,000 clones, 80% to 95% occurring once. This specimen consisted of peripheral blood, obtained 28 days after the second AZD1222 dose. Source of these receptors: an adult who received the AZD1222 COVID-19 vaccine.

The chain links TRBV9 to TRBJ2-1, with D uncertain. V was pared by 0 bases and J by 8 bases, with 6 bases between. Looked up from germline, CDR1 is SGDLS and CDR2 is YYNGEE. The CDR3 sequence is 12 residues long. This CDR3 reads CASSVDPYEQFF. CDR3 DNA sequence: TGTGCCAGCAGCGTAGACCCTTATGAGCAGTTCTTC.

The J gene is TRBJ1-2, the V gene TRBV5-1; 8 nucleotides line up with TRBD1. V was pared by 4 bases and J by 2 bases, with 16 bases of the junction left unmatched. Germline assignment: CDR1 SGHRS and CDR2 YFSETQ. The CDR3 has 18 residues. The CDR3 coding sequence is TGCGCCAGCAGCACGAATCCCTCCGGACAGGGCGGGAACTATGGCTACACCTTC. It translates to CASSTNPSGQGGNYGYTF.

The J gene is TRBJ1-6, the V gene TRBV15; maybe TRBD1 (5 bases). Looked up from germline, CDR1 is LNHNV and CDR2 is YYDKDF (reference sequence). V was pared by 1 base and J by 5 bases, with 6 bases between. CDR3 size: 14 residues. The CDR3 coding sequence is TGTGCCACCAGCAGAGGGGGGGATAATTCACCCCTCCACTTT. Amino acid sequence: CATSRGGDNSPLHF.

CDR3 in DNA: TGTGCCACTACGGGGGGGCCGAGGGAGACCCAGTACTTC. Protein product: CATTGGPRETQYF. The chain recombines TRBV10-3 with TRBJ2-5, with 8 bases lining up with TRBD2. In germline, CDR1 is ENHRY, CDR2 SYGVKD. The ends lost 10 bases at V and 5 bases at J; junction bases unmatched: 9. The CDR3 extends over 13 amino acids.

The genes are TRBV28 and TRBJ1-5; 7 nucleotides align to TRBD1. CDR1 and CDR2 (germline): MDHEN, SYDVKM. V gave up 6 bases and J gave up 3 bases; unmatched junction bases: 5. The CDR3 is 14 residues long. CDR3 DNA sequence: TGTGCCAGCAGGCGGGACAGCCTCAATCAGCCCCAGCATTTT. Translating it yields CASRRDSLNQPQHF.

V usage is TRBV6-4 and J usage is TRBJ2-2; 8 bases agree with TRBD1. This CDR3 spans 14 amino acids. Germline V gives CDR1 MRHNA, CDR2 SNTAGT. J lost 4 bases, V lost 5 bases, and 3 bases had no gene match. The CDR3 spells CASSRTGGTGELFF. CDR3 coding DNA: TGTGCCAGCAGTCGCACAGGGGGCACCGGGGAGCTGTTTTTT.

The gene calls are TRBV14 and TRBJ2-6, with D unclear. This CDR3 has 20 amino acids. Trimming took 6 bases from V and 2 from J, leaving 26 bases between them. Germline V CDR1 and CDR2: SGHDN, FVKESK. The CDR3 DNA reads TGTGCCAGCAGTCTAGGGTTATTGAATACAGCCCGCCCTGGGGCCAACGTCCTGACTTTC. Protein product: CASSLGLLNTARPGANVLTF.

The chain couples TRBV5-1 to TRBJ1-3; D uncertain. Trimming took 4 bases from V and 2 from J, leaving 16 bases between them. The germline gives CDR1 SGHRS, CDR2 YFSETQ. The CDR3 contains 16 residues. CDR3 DNA: TGCGCCAGCAGCACCGGCGGCGTAATAACTGGAAACACCATATATTTT. Its protein is CASSTGGVITGNTIYF. Together with reference TRBV5-1 and TRBJ1-3, the CDR3 gives the full variable domain: KAGVTQTPRYLIKTRGQQVTLSCSPISGHRSVSWYQQTPGQGLQFLFEYFSETQRNKGNFPGRFSGRQFSNSRSEMNVSTLELGDSALYLCASSTGGVITGNTIYFGEGSWLTVV.

The V call is TRBV7-9, the J call TRBJ2-3; TRBD2 might be the D (6 bases). The CDR3 contains 14 residues. V was clipped by 5 bases and J by 0 bases, with 9 bases between them. Germline values: CDR1 SEHNR, CDR2 FQNEAQ (reference sequence). CDR3 coding DNA: TGTGCCAGCAGCCGAAGCGGGAGCACAGATACGCAGTATTTT. Its protein is CASSRSGSTDTQYF.

The chain has TRBV6-2 or TRBV6-3 and TRBJ1-2; no reliable D call. Germline V gene data show CDR1 as MNHEY and CDR2 as SVGEGT. The V and J ends lost 6 bases and 6 bases respectively, with 11 bases between them. This CDR3 is built from 12 residues. CDR3 in amino acids: CASSLRGNGYTF. DNA of the CDR3: TGTGCCAGCAGCCTCAGAGGAAATGGCTACACCTTC.